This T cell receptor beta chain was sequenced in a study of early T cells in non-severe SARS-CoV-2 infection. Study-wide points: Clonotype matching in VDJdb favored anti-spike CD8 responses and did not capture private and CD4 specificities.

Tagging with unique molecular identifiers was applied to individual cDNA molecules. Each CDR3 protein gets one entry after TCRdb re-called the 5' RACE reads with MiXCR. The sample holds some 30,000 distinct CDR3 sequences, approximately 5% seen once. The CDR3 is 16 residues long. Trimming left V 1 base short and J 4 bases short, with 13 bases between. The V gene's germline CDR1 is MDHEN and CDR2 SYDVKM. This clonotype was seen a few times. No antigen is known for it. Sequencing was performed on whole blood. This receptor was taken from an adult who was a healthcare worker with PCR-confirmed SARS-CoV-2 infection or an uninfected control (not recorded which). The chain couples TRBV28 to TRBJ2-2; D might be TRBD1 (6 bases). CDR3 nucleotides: TGTGCCAGCAGTTTATTTGGCAGGGGCTTCACCGGGGAGCTGTTTTTT. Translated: CASSLFGRGFTGELFF.